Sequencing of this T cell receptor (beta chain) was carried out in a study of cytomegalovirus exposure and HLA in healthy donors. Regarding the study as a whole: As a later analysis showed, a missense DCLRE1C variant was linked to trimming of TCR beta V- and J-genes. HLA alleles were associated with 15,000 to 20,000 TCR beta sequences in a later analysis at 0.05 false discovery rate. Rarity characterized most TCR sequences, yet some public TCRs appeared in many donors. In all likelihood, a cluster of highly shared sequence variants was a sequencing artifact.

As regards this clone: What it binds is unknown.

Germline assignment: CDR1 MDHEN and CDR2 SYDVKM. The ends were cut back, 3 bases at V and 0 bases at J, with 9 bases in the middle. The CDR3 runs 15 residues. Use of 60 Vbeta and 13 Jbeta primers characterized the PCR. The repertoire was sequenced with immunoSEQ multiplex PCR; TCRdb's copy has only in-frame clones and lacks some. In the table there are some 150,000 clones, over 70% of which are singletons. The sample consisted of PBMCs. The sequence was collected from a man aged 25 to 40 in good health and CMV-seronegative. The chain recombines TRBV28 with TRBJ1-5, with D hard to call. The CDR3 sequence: CASSFHLSSNQPQHF. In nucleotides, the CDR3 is TGTGCCAGCAGTTTCCACCTATCTAGCAATCAGCCCCAGCATTTT.